This TCR beta chain was recovered during a study of cytomegalovirus exposure and HLA in healthy donors. Whole-study findings and limits: TCR beta sequences reportedly predicted most subjects' HLA-A and HLA-B alleles accurately. Three CMV-associated chains proved CMV antigen-specific in vitro. Despite most TCR sequences being rare, some public TCRs occurred in many donors.

Amplification used 60 Vbeta primers and 13 Jbeta primers. Sequenced by immunoSEQ multiplex PCR; TCRdb stores in-frame clones only, minus some. The repertoire holds about 150,000 clones, with over 70% as singletons. The germline gives CDR1 MDHEN, CDR2 SYDVKM. Trimming took off 3 bases at V and 0 bases at J, with 11 bases between the two ends. The CDR3 is made up of 15 amino acids. These donors counted as nominally healthy when sampled, but unrecorded immune exposures were likely. With regard to this clone: Its antigen is undetermined.

The material sequenced was PBMCs. The TCR sequence derives from a man aged 30 to 39 in good health and CMV-seropositive. V usage is TRBV28 and J usage is TRBJ1-2, with D unresolved. The CDR3 is CASSLSGYTNYGYTF. As DNA, the CDR3 is TGTGCCAGCAGTTTGTCGGGGTACACTAACTATGGCTACACCTTC.